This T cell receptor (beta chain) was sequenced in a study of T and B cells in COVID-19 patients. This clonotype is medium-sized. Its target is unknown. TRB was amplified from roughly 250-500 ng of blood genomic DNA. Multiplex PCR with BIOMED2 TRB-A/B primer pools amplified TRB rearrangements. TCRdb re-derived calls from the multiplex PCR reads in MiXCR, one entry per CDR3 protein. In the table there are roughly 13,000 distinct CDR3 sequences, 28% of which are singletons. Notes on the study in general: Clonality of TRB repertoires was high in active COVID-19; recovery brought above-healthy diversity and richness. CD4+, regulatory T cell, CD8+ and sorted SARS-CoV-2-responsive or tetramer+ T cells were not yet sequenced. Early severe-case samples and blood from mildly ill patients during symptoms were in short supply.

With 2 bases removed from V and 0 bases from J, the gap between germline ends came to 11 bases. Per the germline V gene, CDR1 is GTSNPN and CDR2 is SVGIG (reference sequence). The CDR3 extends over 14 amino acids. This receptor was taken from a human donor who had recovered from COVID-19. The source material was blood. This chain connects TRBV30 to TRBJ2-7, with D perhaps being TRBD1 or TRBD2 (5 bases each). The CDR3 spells CAWSRGSLSYEQYF. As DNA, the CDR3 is TGTGCCTGGAGTCGGGGCAGCCTCTCCTACGAGCAGTACTTC.